Shown below are 32 T cell receptor beta chains from a single sample sequenced in a study of PD-1 blockade in classical Hodgkin lymphoma (dated by TCRdb to 2018 to 2020). The sample's time point label, decoded: cycle 4 day 1 (C4D1), after about 6 weeks of nivolumab. Relapse after autologous stem cell transplantation had occurred in all trial patients, and cohorts A, B and C were distinguished by prior brentuximab vedotin exposure. Libraries were constructed by the immunoSEQ multiplex PCR assay. This immuneACCESS table, as held by TCRdb, lists in-frame sequences with V and J called but not all clones. Of the missing ones, under half trace to an unresolved V gene in checked studies; the others have no known cause. The sample has about 50,000 clones on record, around 76% of them singletons. The ten biggest clones cover over 9.5% of the sample. The sample was peripheral blood mononuclear cells (PBMCs), taken before the fourth cycle of nivolumab. The source is a human donor with classical Hodgkin lymphoma.

This chain joins TRBV18 and TRBJ2-1; 12 bases agree with TRBD2. Germline loops: CDR1 KGHSH, CDR2 LQKENI. Unmatched junction bases numbered 12, after V lost 4 bases and J lost 5 bases. CDR3 length: 18 amino acids. For the CDR3, the DNA is TGTGCCAGCTCACGTCCTAGCGGGAGGGCGGCCTACAACAATGAGCAGTTCTTC. Translated, it gives CASSRPSGRAAYNNEQFF.

This rearrangement joins TRBV7-8 to TRBJ2-2; D tentatively reads TRBD1 or TRBD2 (5 bases each). Germline V CDR1 and CDR2: SGHVS, FQNEAQ. The CDR3 contains 15 residues. Trimming removed 3 bases from V and 3 bases from J, with 11 bases in between. The CDR3 bases are TGTGCCAGCAGCTTCGGGACGGAATACACCGGGGAGCTGTTTTTT. Its translation: CASSFGTEYTGELFF.

This clone was seen a handful of times. The chain employs TRBV5-4 and TRBJ2-2; 12 positions agree with TRBD2. The J segment lost 0 bases and the V segment lost 10 bases, leaving 4 bases of the junction unmatched. CDR1 is SGHNT and CDR2 is YYREEE in the germline V gene (reference sequence). CDR3 length: 15 residues. Here the CDR3 reads CAATSGGSNTGELFF. The CDR3 bases are TGTGCCGCGACTAGCGGGGGATCGAACACCGGGGAGCTGTTTTTT.

The gene calls are TRBV14 and TRBJ1-5; 8 bases map to TRBD1. Germline V gene data show CDR1 as SGHDN and CDR2 as FVKESK. V was clipped by 0 bases and J by 3 bases; unmatched bases: 7. This CDR3 contains 17 residues. CDR3 region: CASSQDRRGQVNQPQHF. DNA for the CDR3: TGTGCCAGCAGCCAAGATCGTAGGGGACAGGTCAATCAGCCCCAGCATTTT.

For the CDR3, the DNA is TGCGCCAGCAGCCAGCGACCCCCTGACAGGCCCCATGAGCAGTTCTTC. The encoded protein is CASSQRPPDRPHEQFF. The V gene is TRBV4-1, the J gene TRBJ2-1; D possibly corresponds to TRBD1 (6 bases). The CDR3 is 16 residues long. Germline CDR1 is MGHRA and CDR2 is YSYEKL. Trimming removed 3 bases from V and 8 bases from J, with 20 bases in between.

This chain uses TRBV28 with TRBJ1-3; the D is unclear. Between the trimmed V and J ends, which lost 6 bases and 0 bases, there was a span of 12 bases. The CDR3 has 15 amino acids. CDR1 MDHEN and CDR2 SYDVKM come from the germline V gene. In DNA, the CDR3 is TGTGCCAGCAGCCGTGGGCAGAGCTCTGGAAACACCATATATTTT. Translated: CASSRGQSSGNTIYF. The full variable domain, in which reference TRBV28 and TRBJ1-3 provide the parts outside the CDR3, is DVKVTQSSRYLVKRTGEKVFLECVQDMDHENMFWYRQDPGLGLRLIYFSYDVKMKEKGDIPEGYSVSREKKERFSLILESASTNQTSMYLCASSRGQSSGNTIYFGEGSWLTVV.

This rearrangement joins TRBV2 to TRBJ2-7, with 14 bases fitting TRBD2. The CDR3 is 17 residues long. From germline, CDR1 is SNHLY and CDR2 FYNNEI. With 2 bases clipped from V and 0 bases from J, the junction kept 3 bases outside the gene matches. CDR3 loop: CASSEPTSGRASYEQYF. Here the CDR3 DNA reads TGTGCCAGCAGTGAACCGACTAGCGGGAGGGCCTCCTACGAGCAGTACTTC.

The chain links TRBV12-5 to TRBJ2-1; the match to TRBD2 covers 10 bases. The V gene's germline CDR1 is LGHNT and CDR2 FRNRAP. J gave up 8 bases and V 4 bases, and 11 bases lay outside the gene matches. This CDR3 is built from 16 residues. CDR3 residues: CASGSYSGRVRHEQFF. Here the CDR3 DNA reads TGTGCTAGTGGTTCCTACAGCGGGAGGGTTCGTCATGAGCAGTTCTTC.

The V call is TRBV28, the J call TRBJ1-2; weak D call: TRBD1 (6 bases). Trimming stripped 7 bases from V and 4 bases from J, with 19 bases between. CDR3 length: 15 amino acids. Germline V gene lookup returns CDR1 MDHEN and CDR2 SYDVKM. Here the CDR3 DNA reads TGTGCCAGCACCATGCTAGACAGGACGCGCTATGGCTACACCTTC. This codes for CASTMLDRTRYGYTF.

The chain employs TRBV28 and TRBJ2-7, with TRBD1 identical over 11 bases. This CDR3 comprises 15 residues. The germline gives CDR1 MDHEN, CDR2 SYDVKM. V lost 6 bases to trimming and J lost 3 bases; unmatched junction nucleotides: 7. CDR3: CASRPGTGGNYEQYF. The CDR3 bases are TGTGCCAGCAGGCCCGGGACAGGGGGGAACTACGAGCAGTACTTC.

In its sample, this clone was seen a few times. DNA of the CDR3: TGTGCCAGCAGTGTTGGCTACGAGCAGTACTTC. As protein: CASSVGYEQYF. The genes are TRBV2 and TRBJ2-7; D uncertain. This CDR3 comprises 11 residues. Per the germline V gene, CDR1 is SNHLY and CDR2 is FYNNEI. Trimming removed 4 bases from V and 3 bases from J, with 4 bases in between.

The chain uses TRBV5-1 and TRBJ2-1, with a possible D match to TRBD2 (5 bases). V was clipped by 2 bases and J by 5 bases, with 8 bases between them. CDR1 and CDR2 (germline): SGHRS, YFSETQ. The CDR3 has 13 amino acids. The CDR3 spells CASSFASNNEQFF. The CDR3 coding sequence is TGCGCCAGCAGCTTCGCTAGCAACAATGAGCAGTTCTTC.

The J gene is TRBJ2-7, the V gene TRBV29-1; D tentatively reads TRBD1 or TRBD2 (5 bases each). CDR3 size: 15 residues. CDR1 is SQVTM, CDR2 ANQGSEA, per germline. V gave up 2 bases and J gave up 2 bases, with 16 bases separating them. For the CDR3, the DNA is TGCAGCGTTGAAAAAAACCGGGACGGAGCCTACGAGCAGTACTTC. Protein: CSVEKNRDGAYEQYF.

The DNA for the CDR3 is TGTGCCAGCAGCCCAGAGGGGGGCCGCTATGGCTACACCTTC. This codes for CASSPEGGRYGYTF. The chain couples TRBV7-2 to TRBJ1-2; D possibly corresponds to TRBD1 (6 bases). V lost 5 bases and J lost 4, with 14 bases in between. The CDR3 totals 14 residues. In germline, CDR1 is SGHTA, CDR2 FQGNSA.

This chain connects TRBV6-6 to TRBJ2-7; D perhaps matches TRBD2 (6 bases). The V gene's germline CDR1 is MNHNY and CDR2 SVGAGI (reference sequence). The CDR3 is 13 amino acids. Trimming cost V 7 bases and J 2 bases, with 12 bases left between them. CDR3 sequence (DNA): TGTGCCAGCACCGGAGGGTTTCCCTACGAGCAGTACTTC. Translation gives CASTGGFPYEQYF.

This clone was observed a single time. The V gene is TRBV14, the J gene TRBJ2-1; tentatively, D is TRBD2 (6 bases). The CDR3 runs 16 residues. V lost 4 bases and J 4 bases, leaving 17 bases between the germline ends. Looked up from germline, CDR1 is SGHDN and CDR2 is FVKESK. CDR3 residues: CASSPRRGRGYNEQFF. The CDR3 DNA follows: TGTGCCAGCAGCCCCCGGCGGGGCCGGGGGTACAATGAGCAGTTCTTC.

The chain joins TRBV7-6 to TRBJ1-1; TRBD1 might be the D (5 bases). V lost 5 bases and J 5 bases, leaving 15 bases between the germline ends. The CDR3 sequence is 14 residues long. Germline CDR1 is SGHVS and CDR2 is FNYEAQ. In nucleotides, the CDR3 is TGTGCCAGCAGCCCAGGGAAGGGTGGGACTGAAGCTTTCTTT. Translation: CASSPGKGGTEAFF.

V is TRBV5-4 and J is TRBJ2-2; TRBD2 might be the D (7 bases). V shed 4 bases and J shed 3 bases, with 16 bases lying between them. From germline, CDR1 is SGHNT and CDR2 YYREEE (reference sequence). CDR3 length: 16 amino acids. The DNA for the CDR3 is TGTGCCAGCAGCCCGATGGGCGGGGGCGACACCGGGGAGCTGTTTTTT. As protein: CASSPMGGGDTGELFF.

For this clone: Other DNA sequences in the sample encode the same CDR3. The chain is built from TRBV6-5 and TRBJ1-1; no clear D. From germline, CDR1 is MNHEY and CDR2 SVGAGI. The CDR3 contains 13 residues. V lost 0 bases and J lost 0, with 2 bases in between. The CDR3 protein is CASSYSMNTEAFF. CDR3 nucleotides: TGTGCCAGCAGTTACTCAATGAACACTGAAGCTTTCTTT.

The chain employs TRBV7-8 and TRBJ2-7; D could derive from TRBD1 or TRBD2 (5 bases each). This CDR3 spans 15 amino acids. Germline lookup yields CDR1 SGHVS and CDR2 FQNEAQ. The V and J ends lost 6 bases and 0 bases respectively, with 15 bases between them. CDR3 sequence: CASSSRGFSSYEQYF. The DNA for the CDR3 is TGTGCCAGCAGTTCGAGGGGTTTTAGCTCCTACGAGCAGTACTTC.

The J gene is TRBJ2-6, the V gene TRBV11-3; 7 nucleotides match TRBD2. Germline CDR1 and CDR2: SGHNT and YENEEA. This CDR3 spans 15 amino acids. With 4 bases clipped from V and 4 bases from J, the junction kept 4 bases outside the gene matches. CDR3 sequence reads: CASSSPGGGANVLTF. The CDR3 DNA reads as TGTGCCAGCAGCTCCCCGGGGGGAGGGGCCAACGTCCTGACTTTC.

This chain connects TRBV4-1 to TRBJ2-1; D unclear. V gave up 1 base and J gave up 2 bases, with 15 bases separating them. The germline gives CDR1 MGHRA, CDR2 YSYEKL. This CDR3 region has 17 residues. CDR3 DNA: TGCGCCAGCAGCCAAGTCGATATGGGTTTCACCTACAATGAGCAGTTCTTC. Amino acid sequence: CASSQVDMGFTYNEQFF.

In DNA, the CDR3 is TGTGCCAGCAGTAAACAGGGGCTCAATGAGCAGTTCTTC. Translated, it gives CASSKQGLNEQFF. This rearrangement joins TRBV6-1 to TRBJ2-1; TRBD1 agrees at 7 bases. The CDR3 length is 13 residues. V was clipped by 5 bases and J by 6 bases; unmatched bases: 4. From germline, CDR1 is MNHNS and CDR2 SASEGT.

This chain links TRBV5-8 with TRBJ1-2; D might be TRBD1 (6 bases). The germline V gene encodes CDR1 SGHTS and CDR2 YDEGEE. CDR3 length: 14 residues. Trimming removed 0 bases from V and 8 bases from J, with 14 bases in between. The CDR3 region has the DNA TGTGCCAGCAGCTTGGTCGGGGGGCGCCGGGGCTACACCTTC. Translation: CASSLVGGRRGYTF.

The chain combines TRBV5-6 with TRBJ2-7; a weak D match, TRBD1 (6 bases). This CDR3 has 14 residues. Trimming removed 0 bases from V and 4 bases from J, with 11 bases in between. Germline assignment: CDR1 SGHDT and CDR2 YYEEEE. This chain's CDR3 is CASSLAGRGYEQYF. The CDR3, as DNA: TGTGCCAGCAGCTTGGCCGGCAGGGGTTACGAGCAGTACTTC.

CDR3 DNA sequence: TGTGCCAGCTCACGCATAGATCTGGGGCTGACTGAAAAACTGTTTTTT. The encoded protein is CASSRIDLGLTEKLFF. This sequence joins TRBV18 and TRBJ1-4; the D gene is possibly TRBD1 (5 bases). V gave up 4 bases and J gave up 7 bases, with 19 bases separating them. CDR1 and CDR2 (germline): KGHSH, LQKENI. This CDR3 region has 16 residues.

This clone occurred once. The V gene is TRBV28, the J gene TRBJ2-7, with D perhaps TRBD1 (6 bases). The CDR3 runs to 14 residues. Germline V gives CDR1 MDHEN, CDR2 SYDVKM. The germline V and J ends were trimmed by 7 bases and 4 bases, with 17 bases remaining between them. The CDR3 nucleotides read TGTGCCAGCACCCCTCGACAGGCTTATTACGAGCAGTACTTC. It encodes CASTPRQAYYEQYF.

The rearrangement uses TRBV13 and TRBJ2-3; D remains ambiguous. CDR1 and CDR2 from the germline V gene are PRHDT and FYEKMQ (reference sequence). This CDR3 spans 16 amino acids. V lost 1 base to trimming and J lost 3 bases, with 14 bases between them. CDR3 loop: CASSLEARVRTDTQYF. The CDR3 DNA sequence: TGTGCCAGCAGCTTAGAGGCTAGGGTACGAACAGATACGCAGTATTTT. The full variable domain, in which reference TRBV13 and TRBJ2-3 provide the parts outside the CDR3, is AAGVIQSPRHLIKEKRETATLKCYPIPRHDTVYWYQQGPGQDPQFLISFYEKMQSDKGSIPDRFSAQQFSDYHSELNMSSLELGDSALYFCASSLEARVRTDTQYFGPGTRLTVL.

V gene TRBV10-3 combines with J gene TRBJ2-5; TRBD1 agrees at 10 bases. Germline V CDR1 and CDR2: ENHRY, SYGVKD. There are 17 residues in the CDR3. V dropped 3 bases and J dropped 0; count of bases not matched to a gene: 7. CDR3 region: CAISDLRQGANQETQYF. CDR3 bases: TGTGCCATCAGTGATCTTAGACAGGGGGCGAACCAAGAGACCCAGTACTTC.

This chain uses TRBV10-3 with TRBJ2-1, with 8 bases that match TRBD2. This CDR3 is built from 14 residues. V was pared by 0 bases and J by 9 bases, with 4 bases of the junction left unmatched. The germline CDR1 and CDR2 sequences are ENHRY and SYGVKD. This chain's CDR3 is CAISESAGRGEQFF. The DNA of the CDR3 is TGTGCCATCAGTGAGTCTGCCGGGAGGGGTGAGCAGTTCTTC.

This chain uses TRBV5-1 with TRBJ1-2; 9 bases align to TRBD1. Trimming removed 3 bases from V and 6 bases from J; junction bases left unmatched: 9. Germline V gene data show CDR1 as SGHRS and CDR2 as YFSETQ. CDR3 length equals 15 residues. CDR3 nucleotides: TGCGCCAGCAGCTCGGGACAGGGATCCCGCGATGGCTACACCTTC. Its protein product is CASSSGQGSRDGYTF. The full variable domain, completed using reference TRBV5-1 and TRBJ1-2, is KAGVTQTPRYLIKTRGQQVTLSCSPISGHRSVSWYQQTPGQGLQFLFEYFSETQRNKGNFPGRFSGRQFSNSRSEMNVSTLELGDSALYLCASSSGQGSRDGYTFGSGTRLTVV.

The rearrangement uses TRBV5-6 and TRBJ1-5; D not certain. Germline V gene data show CDR1 as SGHDT and CDR2 as YYEEEE. V lost 2 bases and J lost 0, with 18 bases in between. The CDR3 extends over 18 amino acids. The CDR3 DNA sequence: TGTGCCAGCAGCTTCATTACCATACAGTCGGATAGCAATCAGCCCCAGCATTTT. It specifies CASSFITIQSDSNQPQHF.